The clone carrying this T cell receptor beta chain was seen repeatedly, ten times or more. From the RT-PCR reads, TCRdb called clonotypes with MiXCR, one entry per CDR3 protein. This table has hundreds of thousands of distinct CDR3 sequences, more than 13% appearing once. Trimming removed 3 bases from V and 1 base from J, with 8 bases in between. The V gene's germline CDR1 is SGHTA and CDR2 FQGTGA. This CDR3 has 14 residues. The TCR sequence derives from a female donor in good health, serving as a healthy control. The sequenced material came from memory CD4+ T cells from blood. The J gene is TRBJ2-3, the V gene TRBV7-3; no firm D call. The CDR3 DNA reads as TGTGCCAGCAGCTTTCTAGATCGCACAGATACGCAGTATTTT. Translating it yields CASSFLDRTDTQYF.